This T cell receptor beta chain stems from a study of blood T cells in healthy people across ages. Germline V gene lookup returns CDR1 SQVTM and CDR2 ANQGSEA. The CDR3 totals 11 residues. The study's findings and limits: Roughly linear declines in TCR beta diversity per million T cells occurred with age. Estimates based on one million T cells were treated as lower bounds.

Isolating PBMCs gave at least 6 million of these cells per sample. This clonotype appeared a single time. What it recognizes is unknown. Sample-barcoded 5' priming and a J-beta primer mix drove a second PCR of roughly 6 to 12 cycles. A tag from a template-switch adaptor with 12 random nucleotides marked each cDNA molecule. TCRdb recomputed calls from the 5' RACE reads with MiXCR, one row per CDR3 protein. The table includes approximately 730,000 distinct CDR3 sequences, 50% to 65% detected once. J is TRBJ1-1 and V is TRBV29-1; D not certain. The sample consisted of blood. This sequence was found in a man older than 75 in good health. The CDR3 loop is CTARENTEAFF. The CDR3, as DNA: TGCACCGCGAGGGAGAACACTGAAGCTTTCTTT.